The rows below give T cell receptor beta chains drawn from one sample of a study of shared clonotypes between healthy human individuals. The protocol was immunoSEQ multiplex PCR, while the TCRdb copy is restricted to in-frame clones and leaves out a portion. The table lists 2 million to 2.5 million clones, roughly 93% of them singletons. What was sequenced was naive CD4+ T cells from PBMCs. The receptors stem from a young man in good health. Some clones in this sample may be carry-over from other donors' samples. Both conserved end residues are part of each CDR3. A D gene is named only where the DNA matches it firmly. Rows give clone size only sometimes, using once, few, many, or a class for an expanded clone.

>TRBJ2-5|TRBV6-6|.|once
CASSYSIPSYQETQYF
TGTGCCAGCAGTTACTCGATTCCGTCGTACCAAGAGACCCAGTACTTC
>TRBJ2-1|TRBV7-7|.|.
CASSLGLTGLNEQFF
TGTGCCAGCAGCTTAGGGCTCACAGGGCTAAATGAGCAGTTCTTC
>TRBJ2-5|TRBV5-4|.|.
CASSPHTQARQETQYF
TGTGCCAGCAGCCCCCACACCCAGGCCCGCCAAGAGACCCAGTACTTC
>TRBJ2-7|TRBV28|.|.
CASSLGQLTYEQYF
TGTGCCAGCAGTTTAGGGCAGCTAACCTACGAGCAGTACTTC
>TRBJ2-2|TRBV19|.|.
CASSMAINWQVNTGELFF
TGTGCCAGTAGTATGGCCATAAATTGGCAGGTGAACACCGGGGAGCTGTTTTTT
>TRBJ1-2|TRBV5-6|.|.
CASSLVGAAGYTF
TGTGCCAGCAGCTTGGTGGGGGCGGCTGGCTACACCTTC
>TRBJ2-7|TRBV10-1|.|few
CASSDHRSSYEQYF
TGCGCCAGCAGTGACCACAGGAGCTCCTACGAGCAGTACTTC
>TRBJ2-7|TRBV15|.|.
CATSRNAIGPSYEQYF
TGTGCCACCAGCAGAAATGCCATCGGGCCCTCCTACGAGCAGTACTTC
>TRBJ1-5|TRBV27|TRBD1|.
CASSYRGYSNQPQHF
TGTGCCAGCAGCTACAGGGGATATAGCAATCAGCCCCAGCATTTT
>TRBJ2-1|TRBV6-5|TRBD2|.
CASSYDSSGRPREQFF
TGTGCCAGCAGTTACGATTCTAGCGGGAGGCCCAGGGAGCAGTTCTTC
>TRBJ2-7|TRBV18|.|.
CASSPVESYEQYF
TGTGCCAGCTCACCGGTCGAATCCTACGAGCAGTACTTC
>TRBJ2-5|TRBV15|.|.
CATSKGGLQETQYF
TGTGCCACCAGCAAGGGGGGCCTCCAAGAGACCCAGTACTTC
>TRBJ1-6|TRBV25-1|.|.
CASRDRLNSPLHF
TGTGCCAGCAGGGACAGACTCAATTCACCCCTCCACTTT
>TRBJ1-5|TRBV19|.|.
CASRRGLGQPQHF
TGTGCCAGTAGGAGGGGGTTGGGTCAGCCCCAGCATTTT
>TRBJ2-1|TRBV18|TRBD1|.
CASSPQTGISYNEQFF
TGTGCCAGCTCACCACAGACAGGGATCTCCTACAATGAGCAGTTCTTC
>TRBJ2-7|TRBV5-1|TRBD2|.
CASSLVVAGEYEQYF
TGCGCCAGCAGCTTGGTGGTAGCGGGTGAGTACGAGCAGTACTTC
>TRBJ1-2|TRBV28|.|.
CASSFRDAPNYGYTF
TGTGCCAGCAGTTTCCGGGACGCTCCAAACTATGGCTACACCTTC